The 30 T cell receptor beta chains reported below all come from one sample, sequenced in a study of blood T cells in healthy people across ages. Sample-barcoded 5' priming and a J-beta primer mix drove a second PCR of roughly 7 to 11 cycles. TCRdb reprocessed the 5' RACE reads with MiXCR, giving one entry per CDR3 protein. This repertoire shows 710,000 or so distinct CDR3 sequences, about a fifth found once; its top ten account for roughly 22%. The specimen sequenced was blood. Every receptor here comes from a man between 65 and 85 years old in good health.

The V gene is TRBV28, the J gene TRBJ2-3; no firm D call. Deletions cut 1 base from V and 1 base from J, with 15 bases between. The V gene's germline CDR1 is MDHEN and CDR2 SYDVKM. This CDR3 is built from 17 residues. In DNA, the CDR3 is TGTGCCAGCAGTTTATTGGTAGACCCCTCTGGCACAGATACGCAGTATTTT. The encoded protein is CASSLLVDPSGTDTQYF.

This clonotype has a handful of counts. The chain employs TRBV5-5 and TRBJ1-5, with 8 bases that match TRBD1. This CDR3 comprises 15 residues. Germline trimming cut 4 bases from V and 4 bases from J; bases unmatched to any gene: 7. CDR1 and CDR2 from the germline V gene are SGHKS and YYEKEE (reference sequence). In DNA, the CDR3 is TGTGCCAGCAGCAACAGGACAGGGCCGAATCAGCCCCAGCATTTT. Translation gives CASSNRTGPNQPQHF.

This clonotype was seen repeatedly, ten times or more. The genes are TRBV7-9 and TRBJ1-4, with 10 positions matching TRBD1. The V gene's germline CDR1 is SEHNR and CDR2 FQNEAQ (reference sequence). This CDR3 region has 16 residues. V was clipped by 5 bases and J by 0 bases; unmatched bases: 3. CDR3 amino acids: CASSPGQGATNEKLFF. CDR3 in DNA: TGTGCCAGCAGCCCAGGACAGGGGGCAACTAATGAAAAACTGTTTTTT.

The rearrangement joins TRBV6-6 to TRBJ2-5; TRBD1 aligns across 7 bases. The length of the CDR3 is 16 residues. Germline trimming cut 2 bases from V and 4 bases from J; bases unmatched to any gene: 10. Germline loops: CDR1 MNHNY, CDR2 SVGAGI (reference sequence). CDR3 in DNA: TGTGCCAGCAGTTACGGGGACAGCTATACCCCAGAGACCCAGTACTTC. Translation: CASSYGDSYTPETQYF.

The CDR3 here is CASSLGGRGFVQPQHF. Here the CDR3 DNA reads TGTGCCAGCAGCTTAGGTGGCAGGGGGTTTGTTCAGCCCCAGCATTTT. The J gene is TRBJ1-5, the V gene TRBV7-2; 7 bases agree with TRBD1. This CDR3 has 16 amino acids. V was clipped by 1 base and J by 6 bases; unmatched bases: 9. CDR1 and CDR2 (germline): SGHTA, FQGNSA. Full variable domain (outside the CDR3, taken from reference TRBV7-2 and TRBJ1-5): GAGVSQSPSNKVTEKGKDVELRCDPISGHTALYWYRQSLGQGLEFLIYFQGNSAPDKSGLPSDRFSAERTGGSVSTLTIQRTQQEDSAVYLCASSLGGRGFVQPQHFGDGTRLSIL.

This sequence joins TRBV19 and TRBJ2-7; no clear D gene. V was trimmed by 0 bases and J by 1 base, leaving 4 bases between them. Germline V gene data show CDR1 as LNHDA and CDR2 as SQIVND (reference sequence). The CDR3 sequence is 13 residues long. CDR3 DNA sequence: TGTGCCAGTAGTATAGACCGATCCTACGAGCAGTACTTC. Its protein is CASSIDRSYEQYF.

The chain combines TRBV7-2 with TRBJ1-1, with no clear D. The CDR3 runs to 15 residues. Per germline, CDR1 SGHTA and CDR2 FQGNSA. V dropped 1 base and J dropped 3 bases, with 12 bases sitting between them. The CDR3 is CASSLGPVLDTEAFF. The DNA for the CDR3 is TGTGCCAGCAGCTTAGGACCGGTCCTTGACACTGAAGCTTTCTTT.

V usage is TRBV28 and J usage is TRBJ1-1; D not certain. CDR3 length: 14 residues. Germline V gene sequence: CDR1 MDHEN, CDR2 SYDVKM. The germline V and J ends were trimmed by 5 bases and 4 bases, with 14 bases remaining between them. CDR3 nucleotide sequence: TGTGCCAGCAGTCCCAGGATTGTCGGCACTGAAGCTTTCTTT. Protein sequence: CASSPRIVGTEAFF.

A remark on this clonotype: At one of its ends the junction is not consistent with the germline gene, which may arise from a read error. The rearrangement links TRBV15 to TRBJ2-7, with D hard to call. The CDR3 contains 15 residues. Germline V lookup: CDR1 LNHNV, CDR2 YYDKDF (reference sequence). The CDR3 bases are TGTGCCACCAGTAGAGATAGGCCACTCTCCTACGAGCAGTACTTC. The encoded protein is CATSRDRPLSYEQYF.

The chain combines TRBV18 with TRBJ1-1; D ambiguous. The length of the CDR3 is 13 residues. Germline lookup yields CDR1 KGHSH and CDR2 LQKENI. Between the trimmed V and J ends, which lost 3 bases and 1 base, there was a span of 6 bases. CDR3 nucleotides: TGTGCCAGCTCACCCTCGCAGAACACTGAAGCTTTCTTT. It encodes CASSPSQNTEAFF.

This clonotype was counted a few times. The rearrangement uses TRBV7-9 and TRBJ1-4, with D possibly being TRBD1 (5 bases). The CDR3 runs to 15 residues. Germline lookup yields CDR1 SEHNR and CDR2 FQNEAQ (reference sequence). Deletions cut 1 base from V and 6 bases from J, with 12 bases between. The CDR3 is CASSLETAPYEKLFF. The CDR3 nucleotides are TGTGCCAGCAGCTTAGAGACAGCCCCATATGAAAAACTGTTTTTT.

The chain combines TRBV4-1 with TRBJ2-7; tentatively, D is TRBD2 (5 bases). Germline assignment: CDR1 MGHRA and CDR2 YSYEKL. The CDR3 sequence is 16 residues long. Trimming removed 4 bases from V and 4 bases from J, with 20 bases in between. The CDR3 region is CASSLYVGERDYEQYF. In DNA form, the CDR3 reads TGCGCCAGCAGCCTTTATGTTGGGGAGCGAGATTACGAGCAGTACTTC.

The chain recombines TRBV24-1 with TRBJ2-1, with 7 positions matching TRBD2. This CDR3 region has 15 residues. J gave up 0 bases and V 5 bases, and 3 bases lay outside the gene matches. Germline loops: CDR1 KGHDR, CDR2 SFDVKD. The CDR3 is CATSGGGSSYNEQFF. CDR3 sequence (DNA): TGTGCCACCAGTGGGGGAGGGAGCTCCTACAATGAGCAGTTCTTC.

This clonotype was seen more than once but under ten times. CDR3 loop: CSAPDRGRGNTEAFF. The DNA of the CDR3 is TGCAGTGCCCCTGACAGGGGGCGCGGGAACACTGAAGCTTTCTTT. V gene TRBV20-1 combines with J gene TRBJ1-1; the match to TRBD1 covers 10 bases. This CDR3 region has 15 residues. Germline V gene lookup returns CDR1 DFQATT and CDR2 SNEGSKA (reference sequence). Trimming at V came to 6 bases and at J to 1 base, leaving 8 bases not matched to a gene.

A few counts support this clonotype. The CDR3 sequence: CASSLSPVFGNQPQHF. CDR3 in DNA: TGCGCCAGCAGCTTGTCCCCGGTGTTCGGCAATCAGCCCCAGCATTTT. The chain joins TRBV5-1 to TRBJ1-5; D unclear. Looked up from germline, CDR1 is SGHRS and CDR2 is YFSETQ. The CDR3 is 16 residues long. V was cut by 1 base and J by 2 bases, with 13 bases left in between.

This chain links TRBV3-1 with TRBJ1-2; 7 bases agree with TRBD1. J was trimmed by 4 bases and V by 0 bases; bases with no gene match: 2. CDR1 is LGHDT, CDR2 YNNKEL, per germline (reference sequence). The CDR3 is 14 amino acids. The chain's CDR3 is CASSQEGGGYGYTF. Written as DNA, the CDR3 is TGTGCCAGCAGCCAAGAAGGGGGCGGCTATGGCTACACCTTC.

This clonotype occurred a few times. The CDR3 DNA reads as TGTGCCAGCCTTCCCGGGACAGGGGTCAATGAGCAGTTCTTC. Translated, it gives CASLPGTGVNEQFF. The chain links TRBV11-3 to TRBJ2-1, with TRBD1 matching 10 bases. Per germline, CDR1 SGHNT and CDR2 YENEEA. The CDR3 has 14 residues. V was pared by 8 bases and J by 6 bases, with 7 bases of the junction left unmatched. The full variable domain, in which reference TRBV11-3 and TRBJ2-1 provide the parts outside the CDR3, is EAGVVQSPRYKIIEKKQPVAFWCNPISGHNTLYWYLQNLGQGPELLIRYENEEAVDDSQLPKDRFSAERLKGVDSTLKIQPAELGDSAVYLCASLPGTGVNEQFFGPGTRLTVL.

This clonotype was observed many times. V usage is TRBV12-3 or TRBV12-4 and J usage is TRBJ1-2; D is undetermined. Trimming removed 3 bases at V and 0 bases at J, with 5 bases between. The CDR3 consists of 13 residues. CDR3 coding DNA: TGTGCCAGCAGTTTGGGGACTAACTATGGCTACACCTTC. Its translation is CASSLGTNYGYTF.

In its sample, this clonotype was seen a few times. V and J are TRBV7-6 and TRBJ1-5; 7 bases agree with TRBD1. The V segment lost 4 bases and the J segment 3 bases; nucleotides outside the gene matches: 6. The CDR3 is 15 residues long. Looked up from germline, CDR1 is SGHVS and CDR2 is FNYEAQ. CDR3 loop: CASSSYRGVNQPQHF. CDR3 nucleotide sequence: TGTGCCAGCAGCTCCTACAGGGGTGTCAATCAGCCCCAGCATTTT.

The DNA for the CDR3 is TGTGCCAGCAGCAATTTCTTCACTGAAGCTTTCTTT. Its translation is CASSNFFTEAFF. J is TRBJ1-1 and V is TRBV6-6; D ambiguous. There are 12 residues in the CDR3. Per germline, CDR1 MNHNY and CDR2 SVGAGI (reference sequence). V lost 6 bases to trimming and J lost 4 bases, with 9 bases between them.

The sample holds many counts of this clonotype. This chain connects TRBV7-9 to TRBJ2-1; perhaps D is TRBD1 or TRBD2 (5 bases each). The CDR3 extends over 15 amino acids. Per the germline V gene, CDR1 is SEHNR and CDR2 is FQNEAQ (reference sequence). The germline V and J ends were trimmed by 2 bases and 2 bases, with 10 bases remaining between them. This CDR3 reads CASSLTRDAYNEQFF. The CDR3 DNA is TGTGCCAGCAGCTTAACACGGGACGCCTACAATGAGCAGTTCTTC.

V and J are TRBV10-3 and TRBJ2-7; the D call may be TRBD1 or TRBD2 (5 bases each). CDR3 length: 13 residues. CDR1 is ENHRY, CDR2 SYGVKD, per germline. Trimming cost V 1 base and J 5 bases, with 9 bases left between them. CDR3 in DNA: TGTGCCATCAGTGAGTTTGGGGGTCACGAGCAGTACGTC. Protein: CAISEFGGHEQYV.

The rearrangement joins TRBV6-1 to TRBJ1-1; 9 bases agree with TRBD1. CDR1 MNHNS and CDR2 SASEGT come from the germline V gene. J was trimmed by 1 base and V by 6 bases; bases with no gene match: 15. The CDR3 totals 18 residues. Here the CDR3 reads CASRGRRTGAETNTEAFF. CDR3 DNA: TGTGCCAGCAGAGGCAGACGGACAGGGGCTGAAACGAACACTGAAGCTTTCTTT.

This chain uses TRBV6-2 or TRBV6-3 with TRBJ2-1, with TRBD2 matching 7 bases. This CDR3 is 16 amino acids long. V shed 6 bases, J shed 8 bases, and the junction held 16 bases outside the gene matches. The germline V gene encodes CDR1 MNHEY and CDR2 SVGEGT. Here the CDR3 reads CASSRVRTRIDDEQFF. In DNA, the CDR3 is TGTGCCAGCAGCCGAGTTCGGACTAGGATTGACGATGAGCAGTTCTTC.

Written as DNA, the CDR3 is TGCGCCAGCGCACCGACCGGGACAGGAGAGACCCAGTACTTC. It translates to CASAPTGTGETQYF. This rearrangement joins TRBV5-1 to TRBJ2-5; 8 bases match TRBD1. J gave up 4 bases and V 7 bases, and 9 bases lay outside the gene matches. The CDR3 consists of 14 residues. CDR1 and CDR2 from the germline V gene are SGHRS and YFSETQ. The variable domain in full, completed from reference TRBV5-1 and TRBJ2-5, reads KAGVTQTPRYLIKTRGQQVTLSCSPISGHRSVSWYQQTPGQGLQFLFEYFSETQRNKGNFPGRFSGRQFSNSRSEMNVSTLELGDSALYLCASAPTGTGETQYFGPGTRLLVL.

This clonotype was detected a few times. This chain links TRBV7-2 with TRBJ2-1; no reliable D call. Germline V CDR1 and CDR2: SGHTA, FQGNSA. The V gene lost 1 base and the J gene lost 5 bases, with 12 bases spanning the gap. CDR3 length equals 15 residues. The CDR3 DNA reads as TGTGCCAGCAGCTTAGTGTTGGCAGAGAACAATGAGCAGTTCTTC. Protein sequence: CASSLVLAENNEQFF.

Turning to this clonotype: At one end the junction does not follow the germline gene, possibly because of a read error. The rearrangement uses TRBV11-3 and TRBJ2-7, with 9 bases lining up with TRBD1. The CDR3 has 14 residues. CDR1 and CDR2 (germline): SGHNT, YENEEA. The CDR3 DNA reads TGTGCCGGCAGCTTCAGTGACAGGGGGTACGAGCAGTACTTC. Translation: CAGSFSDRGYEQYF.

The chain combines TRBV29-1 with TRBJ2-5; 8 positions agree with TRBD2. The CDR3 has 13 residues. V shed 7 bases, J shed 0 bases, and the junction held 4 bases outside the gene matches. Germline V CDR1 and CDR2: SQVTM, ANQGSEA. In nucleotides, the CDR3 is TGCAGCGGCGGGGGGCTACACCAAGAGACCCAGTACTTC. It is translated as CSGGGLHQETQYF.

There are a few counts of this clonotype. The chain joins TRBV4-1 to TRBJ2-3, with 9 bases fitting TRBD2. With V trimmed by 0 bases and J by 3 bases, 7 bases remained unmatched. The germline CDR1 and CDR2 sequences are MGHRA and YSYEKL. This CDR3 comprises 17 residues. In DNA form, the CDR3 reads TGCGCCAGCAGCCAAGAACGGGCTAGCGGGGTAACAGATACGCAGTATTTT. Translation: CASSQERASGVTDTQYF.

This clonotype was found many times. This rearrangement joins TRBV12-3 or TRBV12-4 to TRBJ1-5; perhaps TRBD1 as D (6 bases). The CDR3 is made up of 16 amino acids. Trimming stripped 1 base from V and 0 bases from J, with 10 bases between. This chain's CDR3 is CASSLGGQGSNQPQHF. CDR3 nucleotide sequence: TGTGCCAGCAGTTTAGGGGGGCAGGGTAGCAATCAGCCCCAGCATTTT.